This T cell receptor (beta chain) was found in a study of blood T cell repertoires in COVID-19. About the research overall: The United States, Italy and Spain were the sources of the acute and convalescent COVID-19 samples. PBMCs, B-cell-depleted T cells, or T cells were the source of the cDNA or gDNA that made up the material.

Per the original methods: Amplified reference gene primers provided the basis for estimating nucleated cell counts. The assay was immunoSEQ multiplex PCR, and TCRdb's table has in-frame clones only and misses some. The V and J calls and clone size were taken over from that table, and D and trimming were inferred from the DNA. The repertoire consists of about 270,000 clones, with about 80% occurring once and the leading ten covering around 7.8%. Trimming left V 2 bases short and J 0 bases short, with 18 bases between. This CDR3 comprises 18 residues. Per germline, CDR1 SGHRS and CDR2 YFSETQ. Sequencing was performed on peripheral blood. The rearrangement uses TRBV5-1 and TRBJ2-1; D perhaps matches TRBD2 (6 bases). The TCR was taken from a human donor in a cohort sampled during active COVID-19. The CDR3 DNA sequence: TGCGCCAGCAGCTTTCCTCGGACTACCCTGAGCTCCTACAATGAGCAGTTCTTC. Encoded protein: CASSFPRTTLSSYNEQFF.